The 16 T cell receptor beta chains below were found in one sample sequenced in a study of shared clonotypes between healthy human individuals. Assay used: immunoSEQ multiplex PCR; TCRdb lists only in-frame clones, some missing. The sample lists about 2.4 million clones, approximately 94% occurring once. Sequenced input: naive CD4+ T cells from PBMCs. Subset given: CD45RA+ positively selected. These receptors all come from a man between 18 and 29 years old in good health. Some clones in this sample may be carry-over from other donors' samples.

This clone was picked up one time. The gene calls are TRBV28 and TRBJ2-7; 7 bases are a match to TRBD1. Looked up from germline, CDR1 is MDHEN and CDR2 is SYDVKM. The junction had 8 bases not matched to a gene; V was cut back by 2 bases and J by 4 bases. The CDR3 covers 15 residues. CDR3 region: CASSLVTGYSYEQYF. The CDR3 DNA reads TGTGCCAGCAGTTTAGTGACAGGGTATTCTTACGAGCAGTACTTC.

Comment on this clone: This same CDR3 is encoded by further DNA sequences in the sample. The chain couples TRBV4-1 to TRBJ2-5; 7 positions match TRBD1. CDR1 is MGHRA, CDR2 YSYEKL, per germline. The CDR3 length is 15 residues. The J segment lost 0 bases and the V segment lost 1 base, leaving 2 bases of the junction unmatched. The CDR3 region is CASSQGDRDQETQYF. CDR3 in DNA: TGCGCCAGCAGCCAAGGAGACAGGGACCAAGAGACCCAGTACTTC.

The chain employs TRBV27 and TRBJ2-6; no definite D call. In germline, CDR1 is MNHEY, CDR2 SMNVEV (reference sequence). The CDR3 loop spans 14 amino acids. V was cut by 10 bases and J by 2 bases, with 12 bases left in between. The CDR3 loop reads CATTRTTGANVLTF. CDR3 in DNA: TGTGCCACCACCCGAACCACTGGGGCCAACGTCCTGACTTTC.

The chain joins TRBV4-3 to TRBJ2-7; either TRBD1 or TRBD2 may fit D (5 bases each). Germline V gives CDR1 LGHNA, CDR2 YSLEER. V lost 1 base and J lost 1, with 8 bases in between. The CDR3 loop spans 14 amino acids. As DNA, the CDR3 is TGCGCCAGCAGCCAAGGGGGGTTTTCCTACGAGCAGTACTTC. It yields the protein CASSQGGFSYEQYF.

A remark on this clone: This specimen includes other DNA sequences encoding the same CDR3. The gene calls are TRBV11-2 and TRBJ2-7; the D is unclear. The germline CDR1 and CDR2 sequences are SGHAT and FQNNGV. V was shortened by 1 base and J by 2 bases, with 6 bases between the two germline ends. There are 13 residues in the CDR3. CDR3 coding DNA: TGTGCCAGCAGCTTAGGGTGGGCCTACGAGCAGTACTTC. It encodes CASSLGWAYEQYF.

The V and J genes are TRBV7-3 and TRBJ1-1; 7 bases match TRBD1. This CDR3 is 16 amino acids long. Germline-derived CDR1 and CDR2 are SGHTA and FQGTGA. V lost 4 bases, J lost 0 bases, and 8 bases stayed unmatched. The CDR3 bases are TGTGCCAGCAGCTCGACCCCAACAGGGGTGAACACTGAAGCTTTCTTT. Translating gives CASSSTPTGVNTEAFF.

This clone was picked up a small number of times. The rearrangement joins TRBV4-1 to TRBJ1-3; the D gene is possibly TRBD1 (6 bases). From germline, CDR1 is MGHRA and CDR2 YSYEKL. This CDR3 has 15 amino acids. V lost 3 bases, J lost 0 bases, and 9 bases lay in between. The CDR3: CASSHGQSSGNTIYF. The CDR3 DNA reads TGCGCCAGCAGCCATGGACAGAGCTCTGGAAACACCATATATTTT.

This rearrangement joins TRBV5-1 to TRBJ1-2; maybe TRBD1 (5 bases). Trimming took off 7 bases at V and 4 bases at J, with 23 bases between the two ends. The CDR3 is made up of 16 amino acids. CDR1 and CDR2 (germline): SGHRS, YFSETQ. The CDR3 nucleotides are TGCGCCAGCCACATACGGGGCCGGGGCGCCGTCTATGGCTACACCTTC. This sequence encodes CASHIRGRGAVYGYTF.

The chain joins TRBV5-1 to TRBJ1-1; no clear D gene. Trimming cost V 3 bases and J 4 bases, with 13 bases left between them. In germline, CDR1 is SGHRS, CDR2 YFSETQ. The CDR3 is 14 amino acids. The CDR3 bases are TGCGCCAGCAGCTCCCCAATACGGGGCACTGAAGCTTTCTTT. Its protein is CASSSPIRGTEAFF. Full variable domain (rest looked up from reference TRBV5-1 and TRBJ1-1): KAGVTQTPRYLIKTRGQQVTLSCSPISGHRSVSWYQQTPGQGLQFLFEYFSETQRNKGNFPGRFSGRQFSNSRSEMNVSTLELGDSALYLCASSSPIRGTEAFFGQGTRLTVV.

In DNA form, the CDR3 reads TGTGCCAGCAGTGGAGGCGGAGCGAATGAAAAACTGTTTTTT. Protein: CASSGGGANEKLFF. The V gene is TRBV2, the J gene TRBJ1-4, with D unclear. Germline lookup yields CDR1 SNHLY and CDR2 FYNNEI. CDR3 length equals 14 residues. Trimming pared 4 bases from V and 5 bases from J, leaving 11 bases between.

This clone was counted a single time. Other DNA sequences of this sample code for an identical CDR3. The V gene is TRBV9, the J gene TRBJ1-4; TRBD1 is a possible D gene (6 bases). The germline CDR1 and CDR2 sequences are SGDLS and YYNGEE. The CDR3 extends over 15 amino acids. V gave up 0 bases and J gave up 8 bases, with 14 bases separating them. CDR3 nucleotides: TGTGCCAGCAGCGTAGCGGGGCAGGGGTACGAAAAACTGTTTTTT. It encodes CASSVAGQGYEKLFF.

Only one count was recorded for this clone. The V gene is TRBV2, the J gene TRBJ1-4; D gene uncertain. Germline V gene lookup returns CDR1 SNHLY and CDR2 FYNNEI. The V gene lost 8 bases and the J gene lost 1 base, with 14 bases spanning the gap. This CDR3 is 15 amino acids long. The CDR3 sequence is CASSASLQTNEKLFF. The CDR3 coding sequence is TGTGCCAGCTCAGCCTCCCTACAAACTAATGAAAAACTGTTTTTT.

This chain uses TRBV28 with TRBJ2-7, with 8 bases identical to TRBD1. CDR3 size: 15 residues. J gave up 0 bases and V 3 bases, and 4 bases lay outside the gene matches. CDR1 is MDHEN, CDR2 SYDVKM, per germline. This chain's CDR3 is CASSFGTGRSYEQYF. The CDR3 coding sequence is TGTGCCAGCAGTTTCGGGACAGGCCGCTCCTACGAGCAGTACTTC.

The V call is TRBV5-1, the J call TRBJ2-1; possible D gene TRBD2, 6 bases. The germline V gene has CDR1 SGHRS and CDR2 YFSETQ. V lost 4 bases to trimming and J lost 7 bases, with 15 bases between them. The CDR3 totals 14 residues. The CDR3: CASSVPGARNEQFF. The CDR3 region has the DNA TGCGCCAGCAGCGTACCGGGAGCTCGGAATGAGCAGTTCTTC.

The V and J genes are TRBV15 and TRBJ2-3, with no clear D. Trimming removed 5 bases from V and 1 base from J, with 4 bases in between. The CDR3 runs to 12 residues. CDR1 and CDR2 (germline): LNHNV, YYDKDF (reference sequence). The CDR3 DNA is TGTGCCACCAGCTCTGGCACAGATACGCAGTATTTT. Translated: CATSSGTDTQYF. Variable domain in full (rest from reference TRBV15 and TRBJ2-3): DAMVIQNPRYQVTQFGKPVTLSCSQTLNHNVMYWYQQKSSQAPKLLFHYYDKDFNNEADTPDNFQSRRPNTSFCFLDIRSPGLGDTAMYLCATSSGTDTQYFGPGTRLTVL.

The chain employs TRBV2 and TRBJ1-5; no reliable D call. The CDR3 runs 13 residues. V shed 10 bases and J shed 3 bases, with 13 bases lying between them. The germline V gene encodes CDR1 SNHLY and CDR2 FYNNEI. The DNA of the CDR3 is TGTGCCAAAGGAAGGGATCCCAATCAGCCCCAGCATTTT. Its protein is CAKGRDPNQPQHF.